These 30 T cell receptor beta chains were sequenced from one sample in a study of metastatic and nonmetastatic thyroid tumors. MiXCR re-clonotyped the PCR reads for TCRdb. The repertoire includes 30,000 to 40,000 clones, 35% to 45% of them detected once, and 22% sits in the top ten. Nobody among the patients had been given any treatment before thyroid surgery. Sequencing was carried out using tumor tissue. The receptors here all came from a female donor with papillary thyroid cancer or a benign thyroid nodule (not recorded which). Some clones in this sample may be carry-over from other donors' samples.

V and J are TRBV3-1 and TRBJ2-7; TRBD1 might be the D (6 bases). The germline CDR1 and CDR2 sequences are LGHDT and YNNKEL (reference sequence). CDR3 size: 15 residues. V shed 0 bases and J shed 6 bases, with 15 bases lying between them. This CDR3 is CASSQDLPGVGEQYF. CDR3 nucleotides: TGTGCCAGCAGCCAAGATCTCCCAGGGGTGGGCGAGCAGTACTTC.

This clone was detected only a few times. V and J are TRBV2 and TRBJ2-5; D not certain. The CDR3 runs to 13 residues. The germline V and J ends were trimmed by 4 bases and 5 bases, with 11 bases remaining between them. Germline-derived CDR1 and CDR2 are SNHLY and FYNNEI. For the CDR3, the DNA is TGTGCCAGCAGTGGAAGACACGGGGAGACCCAGTACTTC. It is translated as CASSGRHGETQYF.

In its sample, this clone was seen a few times. The rearrangement joins TRBV3-1 to TRBJ2-7; weak D call: TRBD2 (5 bases). V lost 4 bases and J lost 4, with 14 bases in between. Germline CDR1 reads LGHDT; CDR2 reads YNNKEL (reference sequence). CDR3 length: 14 amino acids. CDR3 sequence reads: CASSPPRGWYEQYF. The CDR3 bases are TGTGCCAGCAGCCCACCAAGAGGGTGGTACGAGCAGTACTTC.

The J gene is TRBJ1-1, the V gene TRBV20-1; no reliable D call. This CDR3 contains 12 residues. The germline V gene has CDR1 DFQATT and CDR2 SNEGSKA (reference sequence). The V gene lost 3 bases and the J gene lost 5 bases, with 10 bases spanning the gap. CDR3 sequence: CSARNQWTEAFF. The CDR3 nucleotides are TGCAGTGCTAGGAATCAGTGGACTGAAGCTTTCTTT.

In this sample, this clone turned up a few times. The chain is built from TRBV7-3 and TRBJ2-2; D uncertain. The V end was cut by 5 bases, the J end by 5 bases, with 12 bases between. Germline V gene data show CDR1 as SGHTA and CDR2 as FQGTGA. CDR3 length: 14 residues. The DNA of the CDR3 is TGTGCCAGCAGCCTATCGCAGACTACCGGGGAGCTGTTTTTT. It codes for CASSLSQTTGELFF.

By sample share, this clone is large (0.1 to 1%). This chain uses TRBV28 with TRBJ1-2, with D maybe TRBD1 (6 bases). The CDR3 covers 14 residues. V lost 5 bases and J lost 6, with 16 bases in between. Germline CDR1 MDHEN, CDR2 SYDVKM. CDR3 sequence reads: CASSTTGTLNGYTF. The CDR3 region has the DNA TGTGCCAGCAGTACTACCGGGACACTGAATGGCTACACCTTC.

Only a few counts were recorded for this clone. The chain links TRBV6-5 to TRBJ2-7; D is unresolved. The germline V and J ends were trimmed by 2 bases and 0 bases, with 11 bases remaining between them. CDR3 length: 15 residues. In germline, CDR1 is MNHEY, CDR2 SVGAGI. The CDR3 DNA sequence: TGTGCCAGCAGTTACAGGTTAAGGAGCTCCTACGAGCAGTACTTC. Protein: CASSYRLRSSYEQYF.

This clone showed up many times. The chain has TRBV11-3 and TRBJ2-1, with TRBD1 identical over 10 bases. Germline CDR1 SGHNT, CDR2 YENEEA. The CDR3 has 16 amino acids. V was pared by 4 bases and J by 0 bases, with 3 bases of the junction left unmatched. CDR3 nucleotides: TGTGCCAGCAGCTCGCGGGACAGGGGCTCCTACAATGAGCAGTTCTTC. Translated: CASSSRDRGSYNEQFF.

This clone was counted only a few times. This CDR3 reads CASSSGGGSADTQYF. CDR3 sequence (DNA): TGTGCCAGCAGCTCAGGGGGGGGATCCGCAGATACGCAGTATTTT. The chain carries TRBV6-1 and TRBJ2-3; D is tentatively TRBD1 or TRBD2 (7 bases each). This CDR3 has 15 amino acids. V lost 6 bases and J 4 bases, leaving 17 bases between the germline ends. Germline V gene lookup returns CDR1 MNHNS and CDR2 SASEGT.

CDR3 protein: CSAVLGAAYEQYF. CDR3 DNA sequence: TGCAGTGCGGTCTTGGGGGCGGCGTACGAGCAGTACTTC. The V gene is TRBV20-1, the J gene TRBJ2-7; maybe TRBD1 (6 bases). Trimming cost V 6 bases and J 4 bases, with 16 bases left between them. This CDR3 is 13 amino acids long. Germline V CDR1 and CDR2: DFQATT, SNEGSKA (reference sequence).

This clone came up a few times. The J gene is TRBJ2-1, the V gene TRBV15, with TRBD2 matching over 8 bases. The germline V gene encodes CDR1 LNHNV and CDR2 YYDKDF (reference sequence). This CDR3 contains 16 residues. Trimming removed 3 bases from V and 9 bases from J; junction bases left unmatched: 13. The CDR3 loop is CATSRVLRREEGEQFF. As DNA, the CDR3 is TGTGCCACCAGCAGGGTATTAAGGCGGGAGGAGGGTGAGCAGTTCTTC.

The chain combines TRBV20-1 with TRBJ2-2; D remains ambiguous. Per germline, CDR1 DFQATT and CDR2 SNEGSKA (reference sequence). Trimming took 0 bases from V and 4 from J, leaving 6 bases between them. This CDR3 is 13 amino acids long. The CDR3 DNA follows: TGCAGTGCTAGAGATCGGATCACCGGGGAGCTGTTTTTT. Its translation: CSARDRITGELFF.

This chain connects TRBV6-6 to TRBJ2-7; 9 bases line up with TRBD1. V lost 1 base to trimming and J lost 0 bases; unmatched junction nucleotides: 4. Germline V lookup: CDR1 MNHNY, CDR2 SVGAGI (reference sequence). This CDR3 has 16 amino acids. In DNA, the CDR3 is TGTGCCAGCAGTTACTTGGGACAGGGCCACTCCTACGAGCAGTACTTC. Amino acid sequence: CASSYLGQGHSYEQYF.

This clone has more than one count but fewer than ten. The J gene is TRBJ1-2, the V gene TRBV25-1; TRBD1 is a possible D gene (5 bases). V lost 4 bases and J lost 8, with 23 bases in between. The V gene's germline CDR1 is MGHDK and CDR2 SYGVNS. This CDR3 is 16 amino acids long. This CDR3 reads CASSGVRPFGGVGYTF. CDR3 sequence (DNA): TGTGCCAGCAGTGGGGTCAGGCCATTCGGGGGTGTCGGCTACACCTTC.

This clone was picked up a small number of times. CDR3 in amino acids: CASSSTGGDGYTF. The CDR3 nucleotides read TGTGCCAGTAGTAGCACAGGGGGCGATGGCTACACCTTC. V gene TRBV19 combines with J gene TRBJ1-2; 9 bases match TRBD1. CDR1 and CDR2 from the germline V gene are LNHDA and SQIVND (reference sequence). V shed 4 bases, J shed 6 bases, and the junction held 3 bases outside the gene matches. The CDR3 consists of 13 residues.

The V gene is TRBV12-3 or TRBV12-4, the J gene TRBJ1-2; a weak D match, TRBD1 (5 bases). The CDR3 consists of 9 residues. Trimming left V 4 bases short and J 12 bases short, with 6 bases between. CDR3 sequence reads: CASSSGDTF. The CDR3 coding sequence is TGTGCCAGCAGTTCGGGGGACACCTTC.

This clone has more than one count but fewer than ten. The chain uses TRBV20-1 and TRBJ2-7; TRBD2 agrees at 7 bases. The CDR3 length is 16 residues. J was trimmed by 0 bases and V by 0 bases; bases with no gene match: 8. The germline CDR1 and CDR2 sequences are DFQATT and SNEGSKA (reference sequence). The CDR3 DNA reads TGCAGTGCTAGAGATCTGGGGGAGGGCCGCTCCTACGAGCAGTACTTC. It yields the protein CSARDLGEGRSYEQYF.

This sequence joins TRBV20-1 and TRBJ1-3; D ambiguous. Germline assignment: CDR1 DFQATT and CDR2 SNEGSKA (reference sequence). V was cut by 0 bases and J by 1 base, with 7 bases left in between. The CDR3 totals 14 residues. The CDR3 region is CSAREVASGNTIYF. For the CDR3, the DNA is TGCAGTGCTAGAGAGGTGGCATCTGGAAACACCATATATTTT.

The rearrangement joins TRBV30 to TRBJ1-2; TRBD1 matches at 10 bases. The V and J ends lost 7 bases and 0 bases, in that order; junction bases with no gene match: 14. This CDR3 has 17 amino acids. CDR1 and CDR2 (germline): GTSNPN, SVGIG (reference sequence). The CDR3 nucleotides are TGTGCCTCTAACTCCGGGACAGGGGATGGTGCTAACTATGGCTACACCTTC. It is translated as CASNSGTGDGANYGYTF.

The genes are TRBV11-2 and TRBJ2-2, with 11 bases that match TRBD2. Germline V gene lookup returns CDR1 SGHAT and CDR2 FQNNGV. The CDR3 is made up of 16 amino acids. V dropped 2 bases and J dropped 4; count of bases not matched to a gene: 3. CDR3 loop: CASSLLAGGGTGELFF. The CDR3 DNA reads TGTGCCAGCAGCTTACTAGCGGGAGGTGGCACCGGGGAGCTGTTTTTT.

This chain uses TRBV18 with TRBJ2-2; unclear D gene. Looked up from germline, CDR1 is KGHSH and CDR2 is LQKENI. The CDR3 sequence is 16 residues long. V lost 3 bases and J 1 base, leaving 12 bases between the germline ends. This CDR3 reads CASSPYTARNTGELFF. CDR3 bases: TGTGCCAGCTCACCGTATACAGCTCGGAACACCGGGGAGCTGTTTTTT.

This chain uses TRBV19 with TRBJ2-2, with TRBD1 as a possible D gene (5 bases). V lost 9 bases and J 6 bases, leaving 14 bases between the germline ends. CDR1 is LNHDA, CDR2 SQIVND, per germline (reference sequence). This CDR3 is built from 13 residues. The CDR3 loop is CASCRQSPGELFF. Written as DNA, the CDR3 is TGTGCCAGCTGTAGACAGAGCCCCGGGGAGCTGTTTTTT.

This clone showed up just a few times. This chain uses TRBV6-1 with TRBJ2-3; 10 nucleotides align to TRBD2. In germline, CDR1 is MNHNS, CDR2 SASEGT. V gave up 0 bases and J gave up 1 base; unmatched junction bases: 4. The CDR3 length is 17 residues. Here the CDR3 reads CASSEAASGRGTDTQYF. The CDR3 nucleotides read TGTGCCAGCAGTGAAGCGGCTAGCGGGAGAGGCACAGATACGCAGTATTTT.

This clone has a handful of counts. The V call is TRBV2, the J call TRBJ2-5; 8 bases are a match to TRBD1. The germline V gene encodes CDR1 SNHLY and CDR2 FYNNEI. This CDR3 has 14 residues. Unmatched junction bases numbered 6, after V lost 5 bases and J lost 4 bases. CDR3 sequence reads: CASSPRGRAETQYF. CDR3 DNA sequence: TGTGCCAGCAGTCCCAGGGGGCGCGCAGAGACCCAGTACTTC.

A word on this clone: Mismatch with germline at one junction end may stem from a read error. V usage is TRBV6-2 or TRBV6-3 and J usage is TRBJ2-4; 7 bases are a match to TRBD1. Germline-derived CDR1 and CDR2 are MNHEY and SVGEGT. There are 16 residues in the CDR3. This CDR3 is CASSDSGTAGKNIQYF. The CDR3 bases are TGTGCCAGCAGTGACTCCGGGACAGCTGGCAAAAACATTCAGTACTTC.

The V call is TRBV7-2, the J call TRBJ2-7, with D perhaps TRBD1 (5 bases). The CDR3 loop spans 13 amino acids. Germline CDR1 and CDR2: SGHTA and FQGNSA. Trimming stripped 3 bases from V and 0 bases from J, with 6 bases between. The CDR3 protein is CASSFDSSYEQYF. CDR3 nucleotide sequence: TGTGCCAGCAGCTTCGACAGCTCCTACGAGCAGTACTTC.

Sample share makes this clone large. V is TRBV6-5 and J is TRBJ1-2; D perhaps matches TRBD1 (6 bases). Germline V lookup: CDR1 MNHEY, CDR2 SVGAGI. This CDR3 comprises 16 residues. V was pared by 2 bases and J by 0 bases, with 13 bases between. The CDR3: CASSYGGNWANYGYTF. DNA of the CDR3: TGTGCCAGCAGTTACGGGGGCAATTGGGCTAACTATGGCTACACCTTC.

The genes are TRBV7-3 and TRBJ2-1; 7 positions agree with TRBD1. Germline V gene sequence: CDR1 SGHTA, CDR2 FQGTGA. This CDR3 has 15 residues. Unmatched junction bases numbered 1, after V lost 0 bases and J lost 2 bases. CDR3 sequence reads: CASSLTGGPYNEQFF. For the CDR3, the DNA is TGTGCCAGCAGCTTAACAGGGGGCCCCTACAATGAGCAGTTCTTC. Supplemented by reference TRBV7-3 and TRBJ2-1, the full variable domain reads GAGVSQTPSNKVTEKGKYVELRCDPISGHTALYWYRQSLGQGPEFLIYFQGTGAADDSGLPNDRFFAVRPEGSVSTLKIQRTERGDSAVYLCASSLTGGPYNEQFFGPGTRLTVL.

Here the CDR3 DNA reads TGTGCTAGTGGTTTACTTAGACTAGCGGGGGCCCTCCTTTACAATGAGCAGTTCTTC. This sequence encodes CASGLLRLAGALLYNEQFF. The chain uses TRBV12-5 and TRBJ2-1; 12 positions match TRBD2. CDR3 length: 19 residues. From germline, CDR1 is LGHNT and CDR2 FRNRAP. The trim removed 3 bases at V and 4 bases at J, leaving 13 bases unmatched.

This clone was found a few times. The rearrangement links TRBV15 to TRBJ2-3; perhaps TRBD2 as D (5 bases). Germline V gene data show CDR1 as LNHNV and CDR2 as YYDKDF (reference sequence). The CDR3 sequence is 14 residues long. The V end was cut by 2 bases, the J end by 4 bases, with 10 bases between. CDR3 amino acids: CATSRRERSDTQYF. The CDR3 nucleotides read TGTGCCACCAGCAGACGGGAACGGTCAGATACGCAGTATTTT.